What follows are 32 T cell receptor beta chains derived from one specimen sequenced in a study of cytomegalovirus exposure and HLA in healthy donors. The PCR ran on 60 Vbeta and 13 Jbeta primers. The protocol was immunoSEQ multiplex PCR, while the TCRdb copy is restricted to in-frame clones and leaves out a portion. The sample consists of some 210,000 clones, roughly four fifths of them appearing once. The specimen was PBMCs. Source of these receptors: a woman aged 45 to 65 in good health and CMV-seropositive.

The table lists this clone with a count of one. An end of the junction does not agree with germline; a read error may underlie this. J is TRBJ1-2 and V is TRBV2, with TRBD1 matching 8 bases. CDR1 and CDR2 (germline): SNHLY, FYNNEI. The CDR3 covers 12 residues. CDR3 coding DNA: TGTGCCAGCCGCAGGGGGGGGACAGGCTACGCCTTC. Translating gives CASRRGGTGYAF.

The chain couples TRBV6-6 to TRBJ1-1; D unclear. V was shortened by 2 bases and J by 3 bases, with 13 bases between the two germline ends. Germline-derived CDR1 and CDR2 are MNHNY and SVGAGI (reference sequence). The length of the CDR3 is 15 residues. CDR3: CASSYRRVQDTEAFF. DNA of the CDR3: TGTGCCAGCAGTTACCGGAGGGTGCAGGACACTGAAGCTTTCTTT.

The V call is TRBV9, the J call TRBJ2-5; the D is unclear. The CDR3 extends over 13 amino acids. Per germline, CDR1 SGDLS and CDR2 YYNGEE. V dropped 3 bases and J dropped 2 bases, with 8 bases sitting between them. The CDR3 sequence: CASSGDIQETQYF. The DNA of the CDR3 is TGTGCCAGCAGCGGAGATATTCAAGAGACCCAGTACTTC.

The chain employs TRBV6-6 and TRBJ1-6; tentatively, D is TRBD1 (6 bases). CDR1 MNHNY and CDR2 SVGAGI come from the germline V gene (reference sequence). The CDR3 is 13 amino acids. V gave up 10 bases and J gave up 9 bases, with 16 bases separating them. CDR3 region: CATVAGDFSPLHF. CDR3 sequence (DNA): TGTGCCACGGTGGCAGGGGATTTTTCACCCCTCCACTTT.

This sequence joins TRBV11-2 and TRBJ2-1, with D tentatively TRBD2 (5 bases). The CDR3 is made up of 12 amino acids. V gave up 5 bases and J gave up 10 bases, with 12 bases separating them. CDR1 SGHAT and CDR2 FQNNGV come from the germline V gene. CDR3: CASSPSAAEQFF. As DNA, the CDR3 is TGTGCCAGCAGCCCATCAGCGGCGGAGCAGTTCTTC.

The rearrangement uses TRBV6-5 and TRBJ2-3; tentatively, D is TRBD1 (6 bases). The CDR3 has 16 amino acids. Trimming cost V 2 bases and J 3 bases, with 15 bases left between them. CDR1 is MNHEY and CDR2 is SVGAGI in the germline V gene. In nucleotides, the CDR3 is TGTGCCAGCAGTTACGGGTCAGGGGATGGGACAGATACGCAGTATTTT. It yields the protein CASSYGSGDGTDTQYF.

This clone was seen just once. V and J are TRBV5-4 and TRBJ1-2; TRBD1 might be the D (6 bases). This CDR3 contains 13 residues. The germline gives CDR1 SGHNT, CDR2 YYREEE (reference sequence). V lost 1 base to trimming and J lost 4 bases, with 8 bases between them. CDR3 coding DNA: TGTGCCAGCAGCTTGTGGACAGCCTATGGCTACACCTTC. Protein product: CASSLWTAYGYTF.

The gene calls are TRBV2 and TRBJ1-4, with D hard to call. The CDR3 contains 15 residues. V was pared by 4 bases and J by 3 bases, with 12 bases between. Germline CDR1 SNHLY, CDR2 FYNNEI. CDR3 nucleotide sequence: TGTGCCAGCAGTGCGAGACACAATGCTAATGAAAAACTGTTTTTT. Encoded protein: CASSARHNANEKLFF. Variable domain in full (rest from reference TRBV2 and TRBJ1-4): EPEVTQTPSHQVTQMGQEVILRCVPISNHLYFYWYRQILGQKVEFLVSFYNNEISEKSEIFDDQFSVERPDGSNFTLKIRSTKLEDSAMYFCASSARHNANEKLFFGSGTQLSVL.

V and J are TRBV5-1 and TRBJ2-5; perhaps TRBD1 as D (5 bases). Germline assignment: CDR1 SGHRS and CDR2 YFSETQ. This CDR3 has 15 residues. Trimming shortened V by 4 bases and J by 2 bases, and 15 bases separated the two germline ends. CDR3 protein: CASSTQLTDQETQYF. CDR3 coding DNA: TGCGCCAGCAGCACACAACTGACAGATCAAGAGACCCAGTACTTC.

The CDR3 DNA follows: TGTGCCTGGAGTGTTACAGGGTCTATCGCAGATACGCAGTATTTT. Residues: CAWSVTGSIADTQYF. The chain has TRBV30 and TRBJ2-3, with D perhaps TRBD1 (6 bases). The V and J ends lost 0 bases and 4 bases respectively, with 14 bases between them. The CDR3 contains 15 residues. The germline gives CDR1 GTSNPN, CDR2 SVGIG (reference sequence).

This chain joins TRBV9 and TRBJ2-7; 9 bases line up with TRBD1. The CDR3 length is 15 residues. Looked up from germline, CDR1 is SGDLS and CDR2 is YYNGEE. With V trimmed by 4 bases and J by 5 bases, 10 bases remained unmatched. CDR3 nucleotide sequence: TGTGCCAGCAGCTCTCCGGACAGGGGTATCCACGAGCAGTACTTC. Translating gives CASSSPDRGIHEQYF.

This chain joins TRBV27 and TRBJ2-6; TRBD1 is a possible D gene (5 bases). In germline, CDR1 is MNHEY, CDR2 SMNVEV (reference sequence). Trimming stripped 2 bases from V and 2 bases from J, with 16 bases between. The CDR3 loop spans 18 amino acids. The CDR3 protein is CASSLRAGKVAGANVLTF. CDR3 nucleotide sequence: TGTGCCAGCAGTTTACGGGCAGGGAAGGTGGCTGGGGCCAACGTCCTGACTTTC.

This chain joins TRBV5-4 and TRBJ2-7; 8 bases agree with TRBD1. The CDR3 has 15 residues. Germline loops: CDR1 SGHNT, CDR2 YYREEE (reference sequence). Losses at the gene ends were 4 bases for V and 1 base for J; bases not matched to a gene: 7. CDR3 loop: CASSPGQESSYEQYF. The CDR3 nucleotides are TGTGCCAGCAGCCCGGGACAGGAAAGTTCCTACGAGCAGTACTTC.

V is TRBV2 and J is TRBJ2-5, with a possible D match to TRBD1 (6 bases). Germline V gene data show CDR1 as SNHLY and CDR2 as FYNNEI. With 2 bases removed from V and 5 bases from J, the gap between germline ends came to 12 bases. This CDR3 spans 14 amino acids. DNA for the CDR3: TGTGCCAGCAGTGAAAACAGGGCAGGCGAGACCCAGTACTTC. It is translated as CASSENRAGETQYF.

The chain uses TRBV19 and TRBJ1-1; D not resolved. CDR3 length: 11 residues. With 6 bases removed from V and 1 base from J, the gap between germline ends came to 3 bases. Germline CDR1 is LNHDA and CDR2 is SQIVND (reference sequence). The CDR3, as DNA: TGTGCCAGTAGCAGGAACACTGAAGCTTTCTTT. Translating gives CASSRNTEAFF.

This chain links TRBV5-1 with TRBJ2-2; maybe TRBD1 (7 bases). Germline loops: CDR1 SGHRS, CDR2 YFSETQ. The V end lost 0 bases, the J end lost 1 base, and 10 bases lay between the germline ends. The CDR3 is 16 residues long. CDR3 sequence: CASSLAQGGNTGELFF. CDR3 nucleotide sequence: TGCGCCAGCAGCTTGGCCCAGGGGGGGAACACCGGGGAGCTGTTTTTT.

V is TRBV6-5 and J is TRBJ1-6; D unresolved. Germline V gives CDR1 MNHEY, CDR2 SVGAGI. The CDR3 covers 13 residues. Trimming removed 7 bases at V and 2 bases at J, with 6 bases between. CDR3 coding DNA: TGTGCCAGCACAGAACCCTATAATTCACCCCTCCACTTT. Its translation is CASTEPYNSPLHF.

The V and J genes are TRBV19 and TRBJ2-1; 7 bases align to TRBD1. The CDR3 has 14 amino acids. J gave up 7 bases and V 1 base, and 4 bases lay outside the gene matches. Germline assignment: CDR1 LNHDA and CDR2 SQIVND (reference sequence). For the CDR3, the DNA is TGTGCCAGTAGTATAGGGCCGACAGGGAATGAGCAGTTCTTC. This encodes CASSIGPTGNEQFF.

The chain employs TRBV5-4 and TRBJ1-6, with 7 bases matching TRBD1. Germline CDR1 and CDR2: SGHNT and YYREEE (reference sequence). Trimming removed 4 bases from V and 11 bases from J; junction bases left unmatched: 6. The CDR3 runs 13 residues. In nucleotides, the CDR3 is TGTGCCAGCAGCGCCACAGGGGTGCCACCCCTCCACTTT. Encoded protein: CASSATGVPPLHF.

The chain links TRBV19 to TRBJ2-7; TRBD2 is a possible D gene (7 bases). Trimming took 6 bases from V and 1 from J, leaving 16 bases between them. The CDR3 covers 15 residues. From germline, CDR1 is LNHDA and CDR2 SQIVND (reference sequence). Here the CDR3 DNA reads TGTGCCAGTAGCCCGGGCGGGGGCTCTTCCTACGAGCAGTACTTC. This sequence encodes CASSPGGGSSYEQYF.

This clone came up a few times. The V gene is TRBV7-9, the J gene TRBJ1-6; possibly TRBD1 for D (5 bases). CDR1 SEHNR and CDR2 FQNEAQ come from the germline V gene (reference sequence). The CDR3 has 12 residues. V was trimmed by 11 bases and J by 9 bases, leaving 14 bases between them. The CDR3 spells CALQEGLSPLHF. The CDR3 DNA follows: TGTGCCCTCCAGGAGGGACTTTCACCCCTCCACTTT. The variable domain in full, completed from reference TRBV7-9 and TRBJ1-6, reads DTGVSQNPRHKITKRGQNVTFRCDPISEHNRLYWYRQTLGQGPEFLTYFQNEAQLEKSRLLSDRFSAERPKGSFSTLEIQRTEQGDSAMYLCALQEGLSPLHFGNGTRLTVT.

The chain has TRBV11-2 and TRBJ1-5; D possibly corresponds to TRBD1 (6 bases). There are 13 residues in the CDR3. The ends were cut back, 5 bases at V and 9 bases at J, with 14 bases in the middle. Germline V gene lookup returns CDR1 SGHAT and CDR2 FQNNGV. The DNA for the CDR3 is TGTGCCAGCAGCGGATACAGGGCTGCGCCCCAGCATTTT. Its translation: CASSGYRAAPQHF.

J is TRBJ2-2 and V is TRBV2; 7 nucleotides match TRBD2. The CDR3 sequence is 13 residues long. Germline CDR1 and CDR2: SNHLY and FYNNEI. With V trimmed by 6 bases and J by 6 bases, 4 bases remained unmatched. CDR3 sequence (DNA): TGTGCCAGCAGGGGGGGGGTAGCCGGGGAGCTGTTTTTT. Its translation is CASRGGVAGELFF.

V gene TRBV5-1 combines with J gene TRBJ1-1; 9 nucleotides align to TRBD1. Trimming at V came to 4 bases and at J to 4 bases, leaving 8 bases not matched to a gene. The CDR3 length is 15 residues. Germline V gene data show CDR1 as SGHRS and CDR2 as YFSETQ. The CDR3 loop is CASSRDRERVTEAFF. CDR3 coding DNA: TGCGCCAGCAGCCGGGACAGGGAGCGGGTCACTGAAGCTTTCTTT.

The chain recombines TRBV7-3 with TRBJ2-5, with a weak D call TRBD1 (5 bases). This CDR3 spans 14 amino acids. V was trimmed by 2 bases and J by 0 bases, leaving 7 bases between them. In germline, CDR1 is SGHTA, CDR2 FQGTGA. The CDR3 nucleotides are TGTGCCAGCAGCTTAGCAGGGAACCAAGAGACCCAGTACTTC. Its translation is CASSLAGNQETQYF. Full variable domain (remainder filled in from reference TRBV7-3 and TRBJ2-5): GAGVSQTPSNKVTEKGKYVELRCDPISGHTALYWYRQSLGQGPEFLIYFQGTGAADDSGLPNDRFFAVRPEGSVSTLKIQRTERGDSAVYLCASSLAGNQETQYFGPGTRLLVL.

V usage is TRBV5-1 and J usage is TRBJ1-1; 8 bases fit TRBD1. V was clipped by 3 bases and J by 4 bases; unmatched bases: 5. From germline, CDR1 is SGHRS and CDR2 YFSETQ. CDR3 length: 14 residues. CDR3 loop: CASSWTGRATEAFF. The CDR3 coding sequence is TGCGCCAGCAGCTGGACAGGGAGGGCCACTGAAGCTTTCTTT.

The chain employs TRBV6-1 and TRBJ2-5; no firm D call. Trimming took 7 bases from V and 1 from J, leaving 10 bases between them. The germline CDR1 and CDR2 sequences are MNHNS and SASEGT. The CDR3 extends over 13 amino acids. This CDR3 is CASMRLLQETQYF. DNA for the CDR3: TGTGCCAGCATGCGGCTCCTCCAAGAGACCCAGTACTTC.

CDR3 sequence (DNA): TGTGCCATCAGTGTCGCGGGTGGGGGCGGATCGGGTGAGCAGTACTTC. Translating gives CAISVAGGGGSGEQYF. The genes are TRBV10-3 and TRBJ2-7; D perhaps matches TRBD1 (6 bases). Germline CDR1 and CDR2: ENHRY and SYGVKD. CDR3 length: 16 residues. The V end lost 4 bases, the J end lost 7 bases, and 23 bases lay between the germline ends.

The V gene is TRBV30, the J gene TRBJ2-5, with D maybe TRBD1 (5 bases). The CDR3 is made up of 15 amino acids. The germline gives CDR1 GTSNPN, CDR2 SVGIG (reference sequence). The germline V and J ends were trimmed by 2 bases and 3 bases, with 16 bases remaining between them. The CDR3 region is CAWSRGQIPKETQYF. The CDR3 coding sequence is TGTGCCTGGAGTAGGGGCCAGATCCCGAAAGAGACCCAGTACTTC. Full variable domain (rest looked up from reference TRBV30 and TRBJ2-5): SQTIHQWPATLVQPVGSPLSLECTVEGTSNPNLYWYRQAAGRGLQLLFYSVGIGQISSEVPQNLSASRPQDRQFILSSKKLLLSDSGFYLCAWSRGQIPKETQYFGPGTRLLVL.

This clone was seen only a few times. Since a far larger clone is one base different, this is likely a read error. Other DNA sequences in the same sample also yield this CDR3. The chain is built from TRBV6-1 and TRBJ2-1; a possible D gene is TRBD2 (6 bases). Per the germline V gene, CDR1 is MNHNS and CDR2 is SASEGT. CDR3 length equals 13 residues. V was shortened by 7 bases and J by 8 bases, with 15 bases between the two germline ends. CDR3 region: CASNTRSGDEQFF. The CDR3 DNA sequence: TGTGCCAGCAACACTCGGTCGGGGGATGAGCAGTTCTTC.

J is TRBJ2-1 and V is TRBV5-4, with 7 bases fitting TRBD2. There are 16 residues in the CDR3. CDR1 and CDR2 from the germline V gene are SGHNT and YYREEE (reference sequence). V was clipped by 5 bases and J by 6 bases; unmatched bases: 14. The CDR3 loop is CASRAGPPQRGNEQFF. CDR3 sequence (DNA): TGTGCCAGCAGGGCGGGACCTCCGCAGCGGGGCAATGAGCAGTTCTTC.

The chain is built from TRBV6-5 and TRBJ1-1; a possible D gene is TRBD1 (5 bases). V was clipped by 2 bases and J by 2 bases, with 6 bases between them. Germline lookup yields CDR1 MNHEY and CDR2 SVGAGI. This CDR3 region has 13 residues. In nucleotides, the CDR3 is TGTGCCAGCAGTTACACAGGAAACACTGAAGCTTTCTTT. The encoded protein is CASSYTGNTEAFF.